Sequencing of this T cell receptor (beta chain) was carried out in a study of naive and memory T cell subsets. Study results and limitations: Expression changes during T cell differentiation may affect RNA-based TCR counts. Diversity fell and Gini index rose from naive through CM, EM, EMRA. Naive repertoires, especially CD8, held a few larger clonotypes, possibly memory cells re-expressing CD45RA.

The beta constant-region primer was an equimolar mix of two oligonucleotides covering TRBC1 and TRBC2. Ligated cDNA was amplified by four rounds of PCR with nested alpha and beta constant-region primers and SP2. The cDNA 3' end received a ligated single-stranded oligonucleotide carrying the SP2 primer and a 12-nucleotide UMI. Using its own MiXCR run on the UMI-ligation and nested PCR reads, TCRdb lists one record per CDR3 protein. The sample carries 150,000 or so distinct CDR3 sequences, roughly 23% recorded once. Points on this clonotype: Its antigen is unknown.

CD4 T cells were positively selected, then CD8 T cells from the CD4-negative fraction. J gave up 4 bases and V 5 bases, and 13 bases lay outside the gene matches. This CDR3 has 18 amino acids. The germline gives CDR1 SEHNR, CDR2 FQNEAQ (reference sequence). Sequenced sample: naive CD4+ T cells from blood. This receptor was taken from a human donor in good health. The chain employs TRBV7-9 and TRBJ2-1; 11 positions agree with TRBD2. The chain's CDR3 is CASSLGTSGVLVYNEQFF. The CDR3 DNA reads TGTGCCAGCAGCCTTGGGACTAGCGGCGTTCTAGTGTACAATGAGCAGTTCTTC.